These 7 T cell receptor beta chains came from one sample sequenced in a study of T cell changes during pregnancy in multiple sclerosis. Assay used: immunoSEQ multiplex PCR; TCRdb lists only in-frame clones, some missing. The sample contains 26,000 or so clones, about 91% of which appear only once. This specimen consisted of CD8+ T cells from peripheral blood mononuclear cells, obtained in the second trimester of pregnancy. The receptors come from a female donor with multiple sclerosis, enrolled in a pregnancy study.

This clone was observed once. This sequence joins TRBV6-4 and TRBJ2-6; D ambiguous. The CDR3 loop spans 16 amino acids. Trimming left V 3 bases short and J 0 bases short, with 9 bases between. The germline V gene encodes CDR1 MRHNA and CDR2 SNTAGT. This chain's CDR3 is CASSERFTSGANVLTF. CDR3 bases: TGTGCCAGCAGTGAGAGGTTTACCTCTGGGGCCAACGTCCTGACTTTC.

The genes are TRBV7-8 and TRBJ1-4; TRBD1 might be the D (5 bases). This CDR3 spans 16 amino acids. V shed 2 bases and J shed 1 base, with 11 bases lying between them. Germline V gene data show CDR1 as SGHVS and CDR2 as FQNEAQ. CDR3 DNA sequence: TGTGCCAGCAGCTTACAGGGTGGTGGAACTAATGAAAAACTGTTTTTT. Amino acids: CASSLQGGGTNEKLFF.

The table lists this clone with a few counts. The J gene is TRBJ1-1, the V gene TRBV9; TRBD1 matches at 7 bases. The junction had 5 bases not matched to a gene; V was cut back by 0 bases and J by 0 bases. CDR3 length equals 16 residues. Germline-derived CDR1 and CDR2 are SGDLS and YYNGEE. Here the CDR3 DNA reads TGTGCCAGCAGCGTAGAAGGACAGGAGATGAACACTGAAGCTTTCTTT. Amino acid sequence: CASSVEGQEMNTEAFF.

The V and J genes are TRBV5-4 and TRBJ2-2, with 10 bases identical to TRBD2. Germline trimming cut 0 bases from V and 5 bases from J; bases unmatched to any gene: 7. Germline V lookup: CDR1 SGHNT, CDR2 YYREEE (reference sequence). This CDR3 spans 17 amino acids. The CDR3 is CASSLASLAGETGELFF. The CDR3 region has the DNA TGTGCCAGCAGCTTGGCGTCCCTAGCGGGAGAAACCGGGGAGCTGTTTTTT. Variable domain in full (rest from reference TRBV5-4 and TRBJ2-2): ETGVTQSPTHLIKTRGQQVTLRCSSQSGHNTVSWYQQALGQGPQFIFQYYREEENGRGNFPPRFSGLQFPNYSSELNVNALELDDSALYLCASSLASLAGETGELFFGEGSRLTVL.

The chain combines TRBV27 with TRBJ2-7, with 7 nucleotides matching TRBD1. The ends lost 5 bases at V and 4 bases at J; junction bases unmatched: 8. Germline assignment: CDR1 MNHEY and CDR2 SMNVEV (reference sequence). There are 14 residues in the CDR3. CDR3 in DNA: TGTGCCAGCAGTCTCGCGGACAGGACTTACGAGCAGTACTTC. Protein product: CASSLADRTYEQYF.

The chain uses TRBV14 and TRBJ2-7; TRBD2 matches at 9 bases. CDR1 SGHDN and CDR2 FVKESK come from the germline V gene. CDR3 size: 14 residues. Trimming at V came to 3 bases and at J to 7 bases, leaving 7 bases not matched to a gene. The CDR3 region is CASSHATSGFEQYF. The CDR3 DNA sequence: TGTGCCAGCAGCCATGCGACTAGCGGATTTGAGCAGTACTTC.

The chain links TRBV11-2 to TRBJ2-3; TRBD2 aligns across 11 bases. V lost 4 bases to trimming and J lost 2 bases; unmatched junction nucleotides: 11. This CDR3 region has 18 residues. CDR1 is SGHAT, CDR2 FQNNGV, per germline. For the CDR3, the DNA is TGTGCCAGCAGCTCCTCTTCGACTAGCGGGATTAACACAGATACGCAGTATTTT. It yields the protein CASSSSSTSGINTDTQYF. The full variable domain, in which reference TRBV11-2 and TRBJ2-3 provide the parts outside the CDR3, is EAGVAQSPRYKIIEKRQSVAFWCNPISGHATLYWYQQILGQGPKLLIQFQNNGVVDDSQLPKDRFSAERLKGVDSTLKIQPAKLEDSAVYLCASSSSSTSGINTDTQYFGPGTRLTVL.